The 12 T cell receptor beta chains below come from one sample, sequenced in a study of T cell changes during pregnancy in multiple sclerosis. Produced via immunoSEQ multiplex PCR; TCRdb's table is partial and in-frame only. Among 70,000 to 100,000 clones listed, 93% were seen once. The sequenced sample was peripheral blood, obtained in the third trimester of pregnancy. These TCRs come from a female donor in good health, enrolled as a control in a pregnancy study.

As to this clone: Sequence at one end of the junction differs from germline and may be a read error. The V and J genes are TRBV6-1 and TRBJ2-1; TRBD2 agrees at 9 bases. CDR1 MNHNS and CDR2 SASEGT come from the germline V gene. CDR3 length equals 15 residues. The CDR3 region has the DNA TGTGCCAGCAGTGAACCGGGACTAGCAAACAATGGGCAGTTCTTC. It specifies CASSEPGLANNGQFF.

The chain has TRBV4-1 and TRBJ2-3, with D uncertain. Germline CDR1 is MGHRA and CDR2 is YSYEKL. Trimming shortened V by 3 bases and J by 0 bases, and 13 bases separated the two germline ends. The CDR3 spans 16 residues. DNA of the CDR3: TGCGCCAGCAGCCAGGCTTTAGCATCTAGCACAGATACGCAGTATTTT. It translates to CASSQALASSTDTQYF.

The CDR3 protein is CASSLGTGGTEAFF. The CDR3 nucleotides read TGTGCCAGCAGCCTCGGGACAGGAGGCACTGAAGCTTTCTTT. The chain recombines TRBV6-6 with TRBJ1-1; 8 bases are a match to TRBD1. The CDR3 runs 14 residues. The J segment lost 4 bases and the V segment lost 6 bases, leaving 7 bases of the junction unmatched. CDR1 MNHNY and CDR2 SVGAGI come from the germline V gene (reference sequence).

The DNA of the CDR3 is TGTGCCAGCAGTGACGACAAGAACTATGGCTACACCTTC. Protein: CASSDDKNYGYTF. The rearrangement joins TRBV6-1 to TRBJ1-2; D gene unclear. Germline loops: CDR1 MNHNS, CDR2 SASEGT. The germline V and J ends were trimmed by 3 bases and 2 bases, with 7 bases remaining between them. There are 13 residues in the CDR3.

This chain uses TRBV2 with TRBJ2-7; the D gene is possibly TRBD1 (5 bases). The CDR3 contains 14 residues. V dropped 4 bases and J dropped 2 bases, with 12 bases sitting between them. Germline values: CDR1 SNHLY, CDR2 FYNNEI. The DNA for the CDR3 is TGTGCCAGCAGTGTGGGTCTAGGGGCCTACGAGCAGTACTTC. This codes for CASSVGLGAYEQYF.

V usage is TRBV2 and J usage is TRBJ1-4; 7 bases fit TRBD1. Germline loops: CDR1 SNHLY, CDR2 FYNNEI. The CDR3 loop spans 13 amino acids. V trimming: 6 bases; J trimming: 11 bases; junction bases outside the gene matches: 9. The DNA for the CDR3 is TGTGCCAGCAGCGGGACTTTCAGGGGGAAACTGTTTTTT. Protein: CASSGTFRGKLFF. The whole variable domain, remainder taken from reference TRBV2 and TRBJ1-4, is EPEVTQTPSHQVTQMGQEVILRCVPISNHLYFYWYRQILGQKVEFLVSFYNNEISEKSEIFDDQFSVERPDGSNFTLKIRSTKLEDSAMYFCASSGTFRGKLFFGSGTQLSVL.

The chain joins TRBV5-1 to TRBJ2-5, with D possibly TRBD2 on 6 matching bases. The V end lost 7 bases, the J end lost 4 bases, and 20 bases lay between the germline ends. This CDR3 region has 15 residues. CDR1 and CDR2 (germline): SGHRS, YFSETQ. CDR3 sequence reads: CASSSLGRGAETQYF. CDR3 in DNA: TGCGCCAGCTCTAGTCTCGGGAGAGGGGCAGAGACCCAGTACTTC.

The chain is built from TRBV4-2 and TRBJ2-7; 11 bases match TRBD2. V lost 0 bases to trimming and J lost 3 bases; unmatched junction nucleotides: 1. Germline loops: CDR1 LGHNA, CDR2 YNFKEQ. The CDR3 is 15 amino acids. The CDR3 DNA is TGTGCCAGCAGCCAAGAAACTAGCGGGAGCTACGAGCAGTACTTC. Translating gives CASSQETSGSYEQYF.

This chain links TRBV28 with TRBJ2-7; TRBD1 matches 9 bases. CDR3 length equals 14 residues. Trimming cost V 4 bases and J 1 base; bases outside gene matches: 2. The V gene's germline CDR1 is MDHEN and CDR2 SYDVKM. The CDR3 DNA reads TGTGCCAGCAGTTCGACAGGGGGTTCCTACGAGCAGTACTTC. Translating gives CASSSTGGSYEQYF.

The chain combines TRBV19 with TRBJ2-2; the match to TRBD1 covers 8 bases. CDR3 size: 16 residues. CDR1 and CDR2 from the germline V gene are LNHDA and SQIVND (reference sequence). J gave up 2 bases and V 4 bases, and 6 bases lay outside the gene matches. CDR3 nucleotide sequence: TGTGCCAGTAGTAACAGACAGGGGCAAAACACCGGGGAGCTGTTTTTT. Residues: CASSNRQGQNTGELFF. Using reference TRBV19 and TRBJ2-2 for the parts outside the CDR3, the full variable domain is DGGITQSPKYLFRKEGQNVTLSCEQNLNHDAMYWYRQDPGQGLRLIYYSQIVNDFQKGDIAEGYSVSREKKESFPLTVTSAQKNPTAFYLCASSNRQGQNTGELFFGEGSRLTVL.

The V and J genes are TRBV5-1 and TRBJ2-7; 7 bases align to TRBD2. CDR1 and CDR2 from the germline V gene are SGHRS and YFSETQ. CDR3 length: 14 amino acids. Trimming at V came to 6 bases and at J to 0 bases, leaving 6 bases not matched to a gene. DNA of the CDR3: TGCGCCAGCACGTTTGGCGGGGGCTCCTACGAGCAGTACTTC. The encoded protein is CASTFGGGSYEQYF.

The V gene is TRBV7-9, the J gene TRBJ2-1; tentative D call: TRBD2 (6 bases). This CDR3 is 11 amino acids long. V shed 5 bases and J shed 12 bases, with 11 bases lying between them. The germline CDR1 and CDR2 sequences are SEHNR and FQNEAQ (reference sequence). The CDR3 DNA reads TGTGCCAGCAGCCGGGGGATGGGGCAGTTCTTC. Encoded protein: CASSRGMGQFF.